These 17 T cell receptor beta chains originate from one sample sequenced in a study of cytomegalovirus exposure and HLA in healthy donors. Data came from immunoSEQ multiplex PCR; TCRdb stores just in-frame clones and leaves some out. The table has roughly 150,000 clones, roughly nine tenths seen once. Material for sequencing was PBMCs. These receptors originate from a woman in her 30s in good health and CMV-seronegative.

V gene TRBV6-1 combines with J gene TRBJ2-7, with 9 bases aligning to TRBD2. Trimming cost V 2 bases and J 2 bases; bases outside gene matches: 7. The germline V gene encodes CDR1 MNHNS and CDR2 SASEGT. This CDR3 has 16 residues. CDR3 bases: TGTGCCAGCAGTGAACCCACTAGCGGGTTTACCTACGAGCAGTACTTC. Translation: CASSEPTSGFTYEQYF.

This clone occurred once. CDR3 in amino acids: CASSIVPGLRNEQFF. For the CDR3, the DNA is TGTGCCAGTAGTATAGTTCCGGGATTGAGAAATGAGCAGTTCTTC. The chain uses TRBV19 and TRBJ2-1; D possibly corresponds to TRBD2 (5 bases). V was clipped by 1 base and J by 7 bases, with 14 bases between them. This CDR3 contains 15 residues. Germline values: CDR1 LNHDA, CDR2 SQIVND (reference sequence).

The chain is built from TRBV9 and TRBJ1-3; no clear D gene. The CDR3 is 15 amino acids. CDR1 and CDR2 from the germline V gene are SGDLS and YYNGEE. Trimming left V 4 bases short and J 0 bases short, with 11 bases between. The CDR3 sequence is CASSPYDNSGNTIYF. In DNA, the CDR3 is TGTGCCAGCAGCCCTTACGACAACTCTGGAAACACCATATATTTT.

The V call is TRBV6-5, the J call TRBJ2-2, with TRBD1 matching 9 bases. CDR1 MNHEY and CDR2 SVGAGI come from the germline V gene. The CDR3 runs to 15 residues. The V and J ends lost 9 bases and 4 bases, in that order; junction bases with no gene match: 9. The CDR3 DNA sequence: TGTGCCAGTGAACCGGGACAGGGTTTCACCGGGGAGCTGTTTTTT. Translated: CASEPGQGFTGELFF.

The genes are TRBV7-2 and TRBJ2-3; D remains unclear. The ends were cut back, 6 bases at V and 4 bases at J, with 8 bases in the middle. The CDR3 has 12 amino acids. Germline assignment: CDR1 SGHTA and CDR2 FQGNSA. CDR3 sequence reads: CASSLDPDTQYF. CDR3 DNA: TGTGCCAGCAGTCTAGACCCAGATACGCAGTATTTT.

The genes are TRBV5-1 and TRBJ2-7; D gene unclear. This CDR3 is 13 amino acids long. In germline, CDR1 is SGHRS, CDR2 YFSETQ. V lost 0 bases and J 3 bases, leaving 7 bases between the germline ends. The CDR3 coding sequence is TGCGCCAGCAGCTTGGGTTTCAACTACGAGCAGTACTTC. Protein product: CASSLGFNYEQYF.

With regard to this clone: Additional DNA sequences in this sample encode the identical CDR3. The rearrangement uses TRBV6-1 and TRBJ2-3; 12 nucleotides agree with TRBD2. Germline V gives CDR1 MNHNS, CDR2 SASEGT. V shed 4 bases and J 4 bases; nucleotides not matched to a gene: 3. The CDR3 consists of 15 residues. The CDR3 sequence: CASSGLAGGPDTQYF. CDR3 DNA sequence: TGTGCCAGCAGTGGGCTAGCGGGGGGGCCAGATACGCAGTATTTT.

CDR3 residues: CASSSGDEQYF. DNA of the CDR3: TGCGCCAGCAGCTCCGGAGACGAGCAGTACTTC. This chain joins TRBV4-3 and TRBJ2-7; no clear D gene. V was trimmed by 5 bases and J by 5 bases, leaving 7 bases between them. CDR3 length: 11 amino acids. Germline V gives CDR1 LGHNA, CDR2 YSLEER.

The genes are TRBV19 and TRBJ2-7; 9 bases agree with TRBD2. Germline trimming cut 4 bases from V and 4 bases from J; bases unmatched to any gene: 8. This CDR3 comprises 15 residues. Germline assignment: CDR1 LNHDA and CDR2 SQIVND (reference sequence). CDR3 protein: CASSNPAGGLYEQYF. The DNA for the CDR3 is TGTGCCAGTAGTAACCCAGCGGGAGGTTTATACGAGCAGTACTTC.

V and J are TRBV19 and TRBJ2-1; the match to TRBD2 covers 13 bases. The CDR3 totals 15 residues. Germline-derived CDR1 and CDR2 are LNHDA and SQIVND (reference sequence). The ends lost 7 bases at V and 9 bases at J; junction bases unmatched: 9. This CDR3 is CASKRTSGGAIEQFF. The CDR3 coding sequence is TGTGCCAGTAAAAGGACTAGCGGGGGAGCCATTGAGCAGTTCTTC.

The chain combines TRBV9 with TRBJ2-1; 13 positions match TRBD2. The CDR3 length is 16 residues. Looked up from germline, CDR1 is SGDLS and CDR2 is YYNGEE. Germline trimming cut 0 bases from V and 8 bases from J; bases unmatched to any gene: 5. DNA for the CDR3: TGTGCCAGCAGCGTAGGGAGGACTAGCGGGAGCGATGAGCAGTTCTTC. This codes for CASSVGRTSGSDEQFF.

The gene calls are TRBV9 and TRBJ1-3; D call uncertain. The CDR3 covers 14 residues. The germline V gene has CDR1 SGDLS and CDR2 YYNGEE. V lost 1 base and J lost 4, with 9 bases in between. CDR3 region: CASSVLGLGNTIYF. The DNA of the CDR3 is TGTGCCAGCAGCGTACTAGGGCTCGGAAACACCATATATTTT. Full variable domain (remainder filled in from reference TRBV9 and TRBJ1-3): DSGVTQTPKHLITATGQRVTLRCSPRSGDLSVYWYQQSLDQGLQFLIQYYNGEERAKGNILERFSAQQFPDLHSELNLSSLELGDSALYFCASSVLGLGNTIYFGEGSWLTVV.

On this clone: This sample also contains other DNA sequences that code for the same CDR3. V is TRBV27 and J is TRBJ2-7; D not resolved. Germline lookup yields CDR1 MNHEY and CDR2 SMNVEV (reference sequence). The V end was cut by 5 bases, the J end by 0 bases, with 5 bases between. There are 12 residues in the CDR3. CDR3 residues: CASSPPSYEQYF. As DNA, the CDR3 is TGTGCCAGCAGTCCCCCCTCCTACGAGCAGTACTTC.

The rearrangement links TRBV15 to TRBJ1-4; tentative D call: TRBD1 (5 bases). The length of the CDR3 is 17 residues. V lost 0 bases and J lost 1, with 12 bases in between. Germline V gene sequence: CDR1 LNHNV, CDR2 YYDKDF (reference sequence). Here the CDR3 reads CATSRESAGRTNEKLFF. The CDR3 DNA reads TGTGCCACCAGCAGAGAGTCGGCAGGGCGAACTAATGAAAAACTGTTTTTT.

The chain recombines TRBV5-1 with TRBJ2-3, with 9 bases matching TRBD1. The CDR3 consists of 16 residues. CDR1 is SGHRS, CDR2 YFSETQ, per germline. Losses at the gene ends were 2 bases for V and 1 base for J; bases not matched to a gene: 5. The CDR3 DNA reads TGCGCCAGCAGCTTAGGGACAGGGAAAGGCACAGATACGCAGTATTTT. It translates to CASSLGTGKGTDTQYF.

Here the CDR3 reads CASSLWTDNSPLHF. The CDR3 DNA reads TGTGCCAGCAGCTTATGGACAGATAATTCACCCCTCCACTTT. This chain connects TRBV11-1 to TRBJ1-6; D perhaps matches TRBD1 (6 bases). V lost 2 bases to trimming and J lost 5 bases, with 7 bases between them. The germline V gene has CDR1 SGHAT and CDR2 FQDESV (reference sequence). The CDR3 contains 14 residues.

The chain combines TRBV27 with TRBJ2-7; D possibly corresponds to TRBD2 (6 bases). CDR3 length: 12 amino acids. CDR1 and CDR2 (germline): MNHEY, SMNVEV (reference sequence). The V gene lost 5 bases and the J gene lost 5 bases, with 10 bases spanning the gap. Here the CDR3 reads CASSRAGNEQYF. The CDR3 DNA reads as TGTGCCAGCAGTCGCGCGGGAAACGAGCAGTACTTC.